The rows below give T cell receptor beta chains drawn from one sample of a study of blood T cell repertoires in COVID-19. Sequencing was performed with immunoSEQ multiplex PCR; in TCRdb, only in-frame clones are kept and a portion is missing. The table has about 160,000 clones, about nine tenths seen once; the top ten hold more than 4.5%. What was sequenced was peripheral blood. The receptors here all came from a man aged 25 to 40 with COVID-19, enrolled during active disease. Both conserved end residues are part of each CDR3. D genes are given only for firm matches. Where a row states a size, it is once, few, many or the class of an expanded clone; other rows omit it.

D	size	V	J	CDR3	DNA
.	.	TRBV6-5	TRBJ1-2	CASSLERGYGYTF	TGTGCCAGCAGTTTGGAAAGAGGATATGGCTACACCTTC
TRBD1	few	TRBV28	TRBJ2-7	CASRLTGANAYEQYF	TGTGCCAGCAGATTGACAGGGGCTAACGCCTACGAGCAGTACTTC
TRBD1	.	TRBV5-1	TRBJ2-5	CASSLAVTGKETQYF	TGCGCCAGCAGCTTGGCCGTGACAGGGAAGGAGACCCAGTACTTC
TRBD1	.	TRBV19	TRBJ1-3	CASSSRTGLSSGNTIYF	TGTGCCAGTAGTTCCCGGACAGGGCTCAGCTCTGGAAACACCATATATTTT
TRBD1	.	TRBV7-2	TRBJ2-7	CASSKTGGLGYEQYF	TGTGCCAGCAGCAAGACAGGGGGTCTAGGGTACGAGCAGTACTTC
.	.	TRBV6-1	TRBJ1-2	CASSDEAFYGYTF	TGTGCCAGCAGTGATGAGGCATTCTATGGCTACACCTTC
.	few	TRBV14	TRBJ2-7	CASSQVTGGDWRSYEQYF	TGTGCCAGCAGCCAAGTAACAGGTGGGGACTGGCGCTCCTACGAGCAGTACTTC
.	.	TRBV15	TRBJ1-1	CATSAPQTRDEAFF	TGTGCCACCAGCGCTCCTCAGACACGGGATGAAGCTTTCTTT
.	once	TRBV28	TRBJ1-2	CASSLSHSNYGYTF	TGTGCCAGCAGTTTATCTCACAGTAACTATGGCTACACCTTC
.	.	TRBV9	TRBJ2-1	CASSVAPRRSSYNEQFF	TGTGCCAGCAGCGTAGCCCCCCGGAGAAGCTCCTACAATGAGCAGTTCTTC
TRBD1	.	TRBV9	TRBJ2-1	CASSRWTGGDEQFF	TGTGCCAGCAGCCGCTGGACAGGGGGCGATGAGCAGTTCTTC
.	.	TRBV6-2/TRBV6-3	TRBJ2-4	CASSPPAGGAKLAKNIQYF	TGTGCCAGCAGCCCGCCTGCTGGCGGTGCGAAACTAGCCAAAAACATTCAGTACTTC
TRBD1	.	TRBV10-3	TRBJ2-7	CAISEGPGTGTSYEQYF	TGTGCCATCAGTGAAGGCCCCGGGACAGGGACATCCTACGAGCAGTACTTC
.	.	TRBV5-4	TRBJ2-2	CASSLGAGTNTGELFF	TGTGCCAGCAGCTTAGGGGCCGGGACAAACACCGGGGAGCTGTTTTTT
.	.	TRBV5-1	TRBJ2-3	CASSLQGASSTDTQYF	TGCGCCAGCAGTTTACAGGGTGCTTCTAGCACAGATACGCAGTATTTT
TRBD1	.	TRBV6-2/TRBV6-3	TRBJ1-2	CASSYGQGDGYTF	TGTGCCAGCAGTTACGGACAGGGGGATGGCTACACCTTC